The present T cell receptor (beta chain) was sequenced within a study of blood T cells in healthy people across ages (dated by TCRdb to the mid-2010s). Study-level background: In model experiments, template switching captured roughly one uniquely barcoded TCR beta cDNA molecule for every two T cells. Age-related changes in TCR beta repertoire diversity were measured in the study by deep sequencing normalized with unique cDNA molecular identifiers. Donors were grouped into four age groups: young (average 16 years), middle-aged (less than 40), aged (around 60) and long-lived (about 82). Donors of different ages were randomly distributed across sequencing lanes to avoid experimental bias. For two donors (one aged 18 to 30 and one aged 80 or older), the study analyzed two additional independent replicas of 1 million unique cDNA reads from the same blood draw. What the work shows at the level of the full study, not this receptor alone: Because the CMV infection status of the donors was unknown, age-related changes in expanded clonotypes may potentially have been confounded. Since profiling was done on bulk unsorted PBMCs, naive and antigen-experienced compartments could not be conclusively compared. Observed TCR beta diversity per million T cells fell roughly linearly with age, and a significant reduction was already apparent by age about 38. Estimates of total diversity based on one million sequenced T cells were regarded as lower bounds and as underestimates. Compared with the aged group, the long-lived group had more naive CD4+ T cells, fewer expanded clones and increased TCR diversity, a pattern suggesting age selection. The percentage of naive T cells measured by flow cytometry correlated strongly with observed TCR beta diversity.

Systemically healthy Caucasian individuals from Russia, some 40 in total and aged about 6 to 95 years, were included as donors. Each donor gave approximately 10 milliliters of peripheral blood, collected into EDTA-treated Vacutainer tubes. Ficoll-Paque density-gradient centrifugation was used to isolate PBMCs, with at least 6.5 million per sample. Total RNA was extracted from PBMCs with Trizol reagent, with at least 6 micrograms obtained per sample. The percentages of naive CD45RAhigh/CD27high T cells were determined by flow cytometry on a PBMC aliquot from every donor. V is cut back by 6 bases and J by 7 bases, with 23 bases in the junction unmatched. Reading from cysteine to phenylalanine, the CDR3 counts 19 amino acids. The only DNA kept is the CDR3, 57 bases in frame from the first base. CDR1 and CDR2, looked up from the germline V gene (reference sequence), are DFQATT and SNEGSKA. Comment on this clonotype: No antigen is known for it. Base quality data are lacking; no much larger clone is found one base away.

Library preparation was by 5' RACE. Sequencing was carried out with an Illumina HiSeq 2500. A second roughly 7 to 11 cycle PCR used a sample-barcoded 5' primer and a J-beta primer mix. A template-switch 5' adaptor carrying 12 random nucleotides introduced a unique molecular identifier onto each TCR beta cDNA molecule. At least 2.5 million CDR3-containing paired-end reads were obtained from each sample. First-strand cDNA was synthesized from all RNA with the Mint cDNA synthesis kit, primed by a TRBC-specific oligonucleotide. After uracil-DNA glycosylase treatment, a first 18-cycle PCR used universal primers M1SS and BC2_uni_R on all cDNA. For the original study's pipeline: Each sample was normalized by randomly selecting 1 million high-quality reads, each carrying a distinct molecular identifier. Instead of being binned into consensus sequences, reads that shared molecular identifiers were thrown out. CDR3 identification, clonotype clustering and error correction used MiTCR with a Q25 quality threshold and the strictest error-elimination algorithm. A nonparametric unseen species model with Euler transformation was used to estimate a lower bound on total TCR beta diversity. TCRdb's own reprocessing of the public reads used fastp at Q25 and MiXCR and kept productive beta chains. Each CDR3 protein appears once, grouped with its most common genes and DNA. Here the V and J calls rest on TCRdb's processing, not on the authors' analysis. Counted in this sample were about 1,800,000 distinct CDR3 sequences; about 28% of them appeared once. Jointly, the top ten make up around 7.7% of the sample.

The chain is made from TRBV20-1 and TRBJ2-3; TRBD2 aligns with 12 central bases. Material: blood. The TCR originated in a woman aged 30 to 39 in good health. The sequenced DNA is TGCAGTGCGCGGGATCCTAGCGGGGGGGCCAAGCAGAGAAGTAATACGCAGTATTTT. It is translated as CSARDPSGGAKQRSNTQYF.